This entry features one T cell receptor beta chain sequence. At least ten counts were recorded for this clonotype. Base qualities are not provided; no much larger clone lies one nucleotide away. PBMCs were stained with CellTrace CFSE and grown for about 6 days in RPMI containing around 7.7% human serum and peptide pools at approximately 1 ug/mL each. Unfixed proliferating CD4 T cells were sorted on a BD FACSAria as live CD56-CD19-CD16-CD3+CD4+ CFSE-low cells. Enrolled adults were healthy and seronegative for ZIKV, JEV, YFV, DENV and WNV by microneutralization screening. Samples came from a phase 1, double-blinded, randomized, placebo-controlled trial of an alum-adjuvanted Zika purified-inactivated virus (ZPIV) vaccine. Peripheral blood mononuclear cells were isolated by standard procedure and stored frozen in liquid nitrogen until use. The CDR3 contains 12 residues, cysteine and phenylalanine counted. Here the CDR3 DNA is all that survives: 36 bases in frame from base 1. A distance of 12 bases separates the germline ends of V and J, which lose 2 bases and 8 bases respectively. The germline V gene provides CDR1 SQVTM and CDR2 ANQGSEA.

To prepare the library, 5' RACE was applied. TCRbeta libraries were pooled in proportion to their sorted cell numbers before sequencing. Total RNA from sorted cells was extracted with RNAzol RT, and cDNA was made with an oligo(dT) primer and a template-switching oligo. The TCRbeta V-CDR3-J region was amplified by PCR with Kapa HiFi between a SMARTer oligo primer and a TCRbeta constant-region primer. Illumina adaptors and sample-specific index barcodes were added in a second PCR, followed by HighPrep bead cleanup and Bioanalyzer confirmation of a band of roughly 650 bp. Libraries were sequenced on an Illumina MiSeq with 2x151 bp paired-end reads. Turning to the authors' computational methods: Reads were demultiplexed with an in-house Java program, and TCRbeta annotations were assigned and clonotypes were counted with MiXCR. Repertoire overlap was assessed with Morisita-Horn indices from the R package vegan, and UPGMA clustering and Circos plots of recurring clonotypes were generated. Shannon diversity and richness were normalized to the highest possible value given the input cell numbers, yielding values from 0 to 1. CDR3beta sequences were aligned with MUSCLE, distances were computed with SeqinR, and multidimensional scaling was plotted in R. TCRdb applied fastp at Q25 and MiXCR to the public reads, then kept only in-frame beta chains. Merged by CDR3 protein, the rows form single entries marked with the most common genes and DNA. TCRdb, rather than the study authors, made the V and J calls. The sample profile shows about 1,000 distinct CDR3 sequences; approximately 3.1% of them were found once. The ten largest clones add up to more than 15% of the sample.

This sample is drawn from a study of Japanese encephalitis immunity and Zika vaccine responses (dated by TCRdb to about 2021). Study-level background: The included participants were given three 5.0 ug doses of alum-adjuvanted ZPIV at weeks 0, 4 and 28. For stimulations, either ZIKV structural-protein peptide pools divided into flavivirus-conserved and non-conserved sets or JEV or YFV peptides matching the pre-vaccination were used. Before ZPIV, twelve participants got a single dose of YFV vaccine (YF-VAX), while roughly 10 participants were flavivirus-naive. The study tested whether prior Japanese encephalitis virus (JEV) or yellow fever virus (YFV) vaccination shaped CD4 T cell responses to the Zika vaccine. In addition, the TCR repertoires of a few flavivirus-naive individuals were analyzed at weeks 2, 6 and 52 after ZPIV vaccination began. The ZIKV peptides, 15-mers that overlapped by 11 residues, were chosen for containing NetMHCpan/NetMHCII-predicted epitopes with affinity below 50 nM. For TCR sequencing, five or six representative participants were chosen from each pre-vaccination group, with samples at week 0 (after pre-vaccination, before ZPIV) and week 52. Approximately 12 participants were given two doses of JEV vaccine (IXIARO) 28 days apart, two to three months before the first ZPIV dose. What the research found in general, with its limitations: The individual peptides behind the cross-reactive responses were not identified because limits on sample size made peptide-pool deconvolution impossible. Only a few individuals showed CD8 T cell responses to the ZIKV peptide pools, and those responses were of very low magnitude. Compared with YFV-pre-vaccinated donors, JEV-pre-vaccinated donors had higher repertoire similarity across time-points and stimulations, indicating that more clonotypes were common to ZIKV and JEV stimulation. In JEV-pre-vaccinated donors, the repertoire richness of CD4 T cells responding to conserved ZIKV epitopes dropped significantly after ZPIV. Samples clustered by participant with no similarity between individuals, suggesting no public TCRs were detected. The analysis was restricted to a subset of trial participants with three doses and adequate samples, and the entire vaccinated cohort was not analyzed.

This sequence was found in an adult man who received an inactivated Zika virus vaccine. Sequenced material: antigen-activated CD4+ T cells from blood, cultured, taken during a Zika inactivated vaccine study. The chain links TRBV29-1 with TRBJ1-1; a tentative D call is TRBD1 (5 bases match). This receptor has the CDR3 CSVELGPSEAFF. The nucleotides read TGCAGCGTTGAATTGGGGCCTTCCGAAGCTTTCTTT. The variable domain in full, with residues beyond the CDR3 obtained from the reference TRBV29-1 and TRBJ1-1 genes, is SAVISQKPSRDICQRGTSLTIQCQVDSQVTMMFWYRQQPGQSLTLIATANQGSEATYESGFVIDKFPISRPNLTFSTLTVSNMSPEDSSIYLCSVELGPSEAFFGQGTRLTVV.